The clone carrying this TCR beta chain is a singleton in its sample. These data come from a study of blood T cell repertoires in COVID-19. As for the study in general: Samples representing acute and convalescent COVID-19 were sourced from the United States, Italy and Spain. PBMCs, B-cell-depleted T cells, or T cells were the source of the cDNA or gDNA that made up the material.

Authors' data handling: Amplification with reference gene primers provided the estimates of nucleated cell counts. This table comes from immunoSEQ multiplex PCR, and its TCRdb copy is limited to in-frame clones, with some not included. That table supplies the V and J calls and clone size; D and trimming were determined from the DNA. The sample lists under 90,000 clones, 90% to 95% occurring once. Seattle participants joined during active infection and were tracked over time. The CDR3 covers 13 residues. The V gene's germline CDR1 is KGHSH and CDR2 LQKENI. V lost 4 bases and J lost 4, with 10 bases in between.

The genes are TRBV18 and TRBJ1-1, with D hard to call. Sequences were obtained from peripheral blood. The TCR originated in a middle-aged man with COVID-19, enrolled during active disease. The DNA for the CDR3 is TGTGCCAGCTCACTAGGGAGGATCACTGAAGCTTTCTTT. Residues: CASSLGRITEAFF.